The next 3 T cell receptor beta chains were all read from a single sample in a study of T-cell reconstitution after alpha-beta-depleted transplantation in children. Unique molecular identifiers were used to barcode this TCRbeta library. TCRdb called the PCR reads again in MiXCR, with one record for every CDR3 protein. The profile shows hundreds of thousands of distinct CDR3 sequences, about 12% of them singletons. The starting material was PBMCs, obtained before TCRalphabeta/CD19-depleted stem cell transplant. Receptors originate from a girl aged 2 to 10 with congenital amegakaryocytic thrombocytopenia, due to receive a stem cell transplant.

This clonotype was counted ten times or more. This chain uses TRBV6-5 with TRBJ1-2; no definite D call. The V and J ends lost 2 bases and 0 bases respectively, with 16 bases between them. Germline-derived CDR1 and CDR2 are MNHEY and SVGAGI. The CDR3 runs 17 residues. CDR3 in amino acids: CASSYVGGGRTNYGYTF. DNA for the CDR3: TGTGCCAGCAGTTACGTGGGCGGTGGGCGCACTAACTATGGCTACACCTTC.

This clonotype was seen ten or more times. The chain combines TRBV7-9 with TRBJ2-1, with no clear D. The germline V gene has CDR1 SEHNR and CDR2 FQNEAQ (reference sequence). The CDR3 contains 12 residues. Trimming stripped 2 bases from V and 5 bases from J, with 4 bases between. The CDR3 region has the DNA TGTGCCAGCAGCTTAATCCACAATGAGCAGTTCTTC. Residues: CASSLIHNEQFF.

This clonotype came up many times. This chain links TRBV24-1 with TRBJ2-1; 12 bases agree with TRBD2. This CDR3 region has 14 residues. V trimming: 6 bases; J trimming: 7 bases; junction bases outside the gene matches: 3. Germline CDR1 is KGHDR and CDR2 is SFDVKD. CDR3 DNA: TGTGCCACCAGTACCCTAGCGGGAGGGAATGAGCAGTTCTTC. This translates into CATSTLAGGNEQFF.